These 2 T cell receptor delta chains originate from one sample sequenced in a study of gamma-delta T cells after stem cell transplantation. TCRdb re-processed the RT-PCR reads using CATT. In the table there are approximately 1,300 delta-chain clones, around 2% of which are singletons. Sequencing was performed on gamma-delta T cells. The origin of the receptors is a human donor. It is not recorded whose cells these are; they may come from a transplant donor.

Of note for this clone: A read error is likely here: a far larger clone is one base away. Other nucleotide sequences in the sample specify the same CDR3. The chain combines TRDV2 with TRDJ1, with D perhaps TRDD3 (6 bases). The germline V gene encodes CDR1 GEAIGNYY and CDR2 EKD. This CDR3 spans 17 amino acids. Written as DNA, the CDR3 is TGTGCTTGTGACACCGTCGTTAGGGGATCCAGCACCGATAAACTCATCTTT. It yields the protein CACDTVVRGSSTDKLIF.

Details on this clone: TCRdb records a much larger clone's protein for this DNA, with a difference at residue 3 that likely arises from a read error; the protein given is the translation of the DNA. V is TRDV2 and J is TRDJ1; 8 bases agree with TRDD3. The CDR3 covers 17 residues. Looked up from germline, CDR1 is GEAIGNYY and CDR2 is EKD. CDR3 nucleotides: TGTGCCTATGACACGCTAGGTGGGGGATCCTACACCGATAAACTCATCTTT. Protein product: CAYDTLGGGSYTDKLIF.